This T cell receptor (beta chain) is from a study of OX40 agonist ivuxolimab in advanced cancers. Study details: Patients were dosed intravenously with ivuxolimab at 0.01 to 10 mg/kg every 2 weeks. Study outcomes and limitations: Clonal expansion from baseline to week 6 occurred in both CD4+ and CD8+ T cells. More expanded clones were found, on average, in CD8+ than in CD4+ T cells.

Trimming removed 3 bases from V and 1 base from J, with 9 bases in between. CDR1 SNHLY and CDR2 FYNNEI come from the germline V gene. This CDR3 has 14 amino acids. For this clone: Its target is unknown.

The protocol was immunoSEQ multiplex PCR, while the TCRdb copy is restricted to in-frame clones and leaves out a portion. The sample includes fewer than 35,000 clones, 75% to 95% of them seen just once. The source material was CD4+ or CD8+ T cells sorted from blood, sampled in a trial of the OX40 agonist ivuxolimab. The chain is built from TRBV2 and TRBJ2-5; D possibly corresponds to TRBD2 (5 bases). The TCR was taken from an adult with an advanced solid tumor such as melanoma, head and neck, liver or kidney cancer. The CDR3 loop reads CASSDSGSQETQYF. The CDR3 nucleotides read TGTGCCAGCAGTGATTCGGGGTCCCAAGAGACCCAGTACTTC.